Presented here are 28 T cell receptor beta chains from one specimen sequenced in a study of T cells expressing NK-cell markers. One entry per CDR3 protein, without DNA, is what TCRdb gives after re-calling the 5' RACE reads. The data show about 8,000 distinct CDR3 sequences, and the top ten clones hold about 10%. Sequencing input: blood T cells: a sorted CD56 or NKG2C T cell subset, CD4+ or CD8+ T cells, or bulk PBMC T cells (not recorded which). The receptors here all came from a man between 18 and 29 years old in good health.

The V and J genes are TRBV20-1 and TRBJ2-3; TCRdb returns TRBD2, unconfirmable since there is no DNA. CDR3 length equals 15 residues. The germline V gene has CDR1 DFQATT and CDR2 SNEGSKA (reference sequence). CDR3: CSARDGGMGIDTQYF.

The CDR3 sequence is CASSVGTSGPLHEQFF. The chain combines TRBV9 with TRBJ2-1; TCRdb indicates TRBD2, and absent DNA this call remains unverified. The CDR3 has 16 residues. CDR1 and CDR2 (germline): SGDLS, YYNGEE.

Measured by frequency, this clonotype is medium-sized (0.01 to 0.1%). J is TRBJ1-5 and V is TRBV20-1; TCRdb calls TRBD1, which cannot be checked without DNA. Germline V CDR1 and CDR2: DFQATT, SNEGSKA (reference sequence). CDR3 length: 15 amino acids. The chain's CDR3 is CSARDPGGMYQPQHF.

The chain is built from TRBV27 and TRBJ2-2; checking the TCRdb D call of TRBD1 is not possible without DNA. Per the germline V gene, CDR1 is MNHEY and CDR2 is SMNVEV (reference sequence). This CDR3 region has 13 residues. The CDR3 sequence: CASSLSTGTELFF.

This sequence joins TRBV7-9 and TRBJ2-1; TCRdb gives TRBD1 as the D gene, but with no DNA this cannot be confirmed. The CDR3 consists of 14 residues. Germline assignment: CDR1 SEHNR and CDR2 FQNEAQ (reference sequence). The CDR3 region is CATQGAGPYNEQFF. Supplemented by reference TRBV7-9 and TRBJ2-1, the full variable domain reads DTGVSQNPRHKITKRGQNVTFRCDPISEHNRLYWYRQTLGQGPEFLTYFQNEAQLEKSRLLSDRFSAERPKGSFSTLEIQRTEQGDSAMYLCATQGAGPYNEQFFGPGTRLTVL.

Its frequency marks this clonotype as medium-sized. The V and J genes are TRBV5-1 and TRBJ1-1; TCRdb's D call, TRBD1, is unchecked because there is no DNA. CDR1 and CDR2 (germline): SGHRS, YFSETQ. The CDR3 extends over 16 amino acids. The CDR3 region is CASSLWGWGENTEAFF.

This clonotype is identified as medium-sized (0.01 to 0.1%) from frequency. This chain uses TRBV5-1 with TRBJ2-2; no DNA is available, so the TRBD1 call from TCRdb remains unchecked. Germline values: CDR1 SGHRS, CDR2 YFSETQ. This CDR3 contains 15 residues. The CDR3 sequence is CASSKDRASAGELFF. Full variable domain (outside the CDR3, taken from reference TRBV5-1 and TRBJ2-2): KAGVTQTPRYLIKTRGQQVTLSCSPISGHRSVSWYQQTPGQGLQFLFEYFSETQRNKGNFPGRFSGRQFSNSRSEMNVSTLELGDSALYLCASSKDRASAGELFFGEGSRLTVL.

This clonotype is labeled medium-sized based on frequency. The chain is built from TRBV12-3 or TRBV12-4 and TRBJ1-5. The CDR3 is made up of 13 amino acids. CDR3 residues: CASSSDSNQPQHF.

This chain uses TRBV3-1 with TRBJ2-3; as DNA is missing, the TRBD2 call by TCRdb cannot be tested. CDR3 length: 16 residues. Germline CDR1 reads LGHDT; CDR2 reads YNNKEL (reference sequence). The CDR3: CASSLVSGRGADTQYF.

Judged by frequency, this clonotype is medium-sized. J is TRBJ1-2 and V is TRBV10-3; TCRdb designates TRBD1, a call that cannot be tested without DNA. The CDR3 runs to 13 residues. Germline V gene lookup returns CDR1 ENHRY and CDR2 SYGVKD. CDR3 amino acids: CAISDGGFGGYTF.

Frequency places this clonotype as medium-sized. CDR3 sequence reads: CASSTGVSTDTQYF. V gene TRBV2 combines with J gene TRBJ2-3; with no DNA, the TCRdb D assignment of TRBD2 cannot be verified. The CDR3 has 14 amino acids. CDR1 is SNHLY and CDR2 is FYNNEI in the germline V gene.

The CDR3 here is CSAASPGTSFHEQYF. The chain joins TRBV20-1 to TRBJ2-7; TCRdb calls TRBD2, which cannot be checked without DNA. The CDR3 spans 15 residues. Germline V gene sequence: CDR1 DFQATT, CDR2 SNEGSKA (reference sequence).

The chain employs TRBV12-3 or TRBV12-4 and TRBJ1-1. The CDR3 covers 14 residues. CDR3: CASSLIKLNTEAFF.

V usage is TRBV7-6 and J usage is TRBJ1-1. The V gene's germline CDR1 is SGHVS and CDR2 FNYEAQ. CDR3 length equals 13 residues. CDR3 region: CASRQSRDTEAFF.

V usage is TRBV20-1 and J usage is TRBJ1-2; as DNA is missing, the TRBD1 call by TCRdb cannot be tested. The CDR3 is 13 amino acids. The germline V gene has CDR1 DFQATT and CDR2 SNEGSKA (reference sequence). CDR3 residues: CSAPGQGNYGYTF.

The CDR3 is CASSHGQETQYF. The chain couples TRBV23-1 to TRBJ2-5. TRBV23-1 counts as an open reading frame of uncertain function. This CDR3 contains 12 residues.

The chain links TRBV18 to TRBJ2-1. Germline lookup yields CDR1 KGHSH and CDR2 LQKENI. The CDR3 consists of 16 residues. CDR3 residues: CATQPVGGSSYNEQFF.

This clonotype is classed as medium-sized (0.01 to 0.1%) by frequency. This chain links TRBV5-1 with TRBJ1-3; TCRdb calls TRBD1, which cannot be checked without DNA. Germline values: CDR1 SGHRS, CDR2 YFSETQ. This CDR3 is 16 amino acids long. The CDR3 loop reads CASSPSPTGAGNTIYF. The full variable domain, its missing parts supplied by reference TRBV5-1 and TRBJ1-3, is KAGVTQTPRYLIKTRGQQVTLSCSPISGHRSVSWYQQTPGQGLQFLFEYFSETQRNKGNFPGRFSGRQFSNSRSEMNVSTLELGDSALYLCASSPSPTGAGNTIYFGEGSWLTVV.

According to its frequency, this clonotype is medium-sized. The J gene is TRBJ2-1, the V gene TRBV2. Germline V lookup: CDR1 SNHLY, CDR2 FYNNEI. The CDR3 loop spans 15 amino acids. The CDR3 spells CASMSHQSSYNEQFF.

The genes are TRBV7-8 and TRBJ1-5. The CDR3 covers 17 residues. Germline loops: CDR1 SGHVS, CDR2 FQNEAQ. The CDR3 protein is CASSLVPGLVNNQPQHF.

V usage is TRBV18 and J usage is TRBJ2-1; TCRdb reports TRBD1, a call that lacks DNA to check it against. The length of the CDR3 is 15 residues. In germline, CDR1 is KGHSH, CDR2 LQKENI. The CDR3 region is CASSPPGQGGNEQFF.

The chain combines TRBV6-1 with TRBJ2-5; the D call of TRBD1 rests on TCRdb alone, since no DNA is present to check it. In germline, CDR1 is MNHNS, CDR2 SASEGT. This CDR3 contains 15 residues. The CDR3 sequence: CASNPDRGLAETQYF.

This clonotype registers medium-sized by frequency. This chain connects TRBV28 to TRBJ2-7; the TCRdb D gene call, TRBD2, has no DNA to confirm it. CDR3 length: 13 amino acids. Germline values: CDR1 MDHEN, CDR2 SYDVKM. CDR3 residues: CASRLAGAYEQYF.

The V call is TRBV7-6, the J call TRBJ2-5. This CDR3 contains 11 residues. Germline lookup yields CDR1 SGHVS and CDR2 FNYEAQ. The CDR3 here is CASSLQETQYF.

Judged by frequency, this clonotype is medium-sized. The V call is TRBV7-9, the J call TRBJ2-3; TCRdb names TRBD2, which stays unverified in the absence of DNA. Germline CDR1 SEHNR, CDR2 FQNEAQ (reference sequence). CDR3 length: 15 amino acids. CDR3 amino acids: CASSRDRGGPDTQYF. The full variable domain, completed using reference TRBV7-9 and TRBJ2-3, is DTGVSQNPRHKITKRGQNVTFRCDPISEHNRLYWYRQTLGQGPEFLTYFQNEAQLEKSRLLSDRFSAERPKGSFSTLEIQRTEQGDSAMYLCASSRDRGGPDTQYFGPGTRLTVL.

This clonotype registers medium-sized (0.01 to 0.1%) by frequency. V usage is TRBV5-5 and J usage is TRBJ1-4. The CDR3 runs to 14 residues. The germline CDR1 and CDR2 sequences are SGHKS and YYEKEE (reference sequence). CDR3 in amino acids: CASSFRREGEKLFF.

V usage is TRBV19 and J usage is TRBJ2-1; absent DNA, TCRdb's TRBD1 call cannot be checked. Germline CDR1 reads LNHDA; CDR2 reads SQIVND (reference sequence). The CDR3 covers 21 residues. The CDR3: CASSGDRPHGSPQSSYNEQFF.

This clonotype ranks as medium-sized in terms of frequency. The chain has TRBV29-1 and TRBJ1-1. The germline V gene encodes CDR1 SQVTM and CDR2 ANQGSEA. There are 13 residues in the CDR3. The chain's CDR3 is CSVEDRLGSEAFF. Combining the CDR3 with reference TRBV29-1 and TRBJ1-1 gives the whole variable domain SAVISQKPSRDICQRGTSLTIQCQVDSQVTMMFWYRQQPGQSLTLIATANQGSEATYESGFVIDKFPISRPNLTFSTLTVSNMSPEDSSIYLCSVEDRLGSEAFFGQGTRLTVV.